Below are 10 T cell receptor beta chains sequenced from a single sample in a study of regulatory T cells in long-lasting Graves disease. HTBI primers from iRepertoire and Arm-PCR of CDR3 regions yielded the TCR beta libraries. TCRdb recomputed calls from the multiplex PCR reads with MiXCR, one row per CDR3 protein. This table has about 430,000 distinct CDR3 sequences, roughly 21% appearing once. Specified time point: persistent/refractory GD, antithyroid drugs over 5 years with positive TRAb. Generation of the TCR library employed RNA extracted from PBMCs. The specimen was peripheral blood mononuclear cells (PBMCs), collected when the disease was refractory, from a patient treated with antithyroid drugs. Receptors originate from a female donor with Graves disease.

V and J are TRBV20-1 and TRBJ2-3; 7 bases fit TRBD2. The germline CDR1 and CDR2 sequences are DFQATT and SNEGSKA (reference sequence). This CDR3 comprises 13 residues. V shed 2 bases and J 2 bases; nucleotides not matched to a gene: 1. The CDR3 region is CSARSGITDTQYF. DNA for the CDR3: TGCAGTGCTAGAAGCGGGATCACAGATACGCAGTATTTT.

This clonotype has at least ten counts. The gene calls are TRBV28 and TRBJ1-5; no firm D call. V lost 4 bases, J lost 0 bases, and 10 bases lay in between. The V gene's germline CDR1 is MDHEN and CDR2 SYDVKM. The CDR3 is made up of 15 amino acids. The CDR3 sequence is CASSSDTGSNQPQHF. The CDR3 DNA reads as TGTGCCAGCAGTTCTGATACGGGTAGCAATCAGCCCCAGCATTTT.

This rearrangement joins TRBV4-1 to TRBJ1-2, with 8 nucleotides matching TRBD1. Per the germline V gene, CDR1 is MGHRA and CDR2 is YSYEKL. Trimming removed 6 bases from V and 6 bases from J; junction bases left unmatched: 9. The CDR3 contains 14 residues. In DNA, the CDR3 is TGCGCCAGCAGTCAAACCGACAGGGGAGATGGCTACACCTTC. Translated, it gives CASSQTDRGDGYTF.

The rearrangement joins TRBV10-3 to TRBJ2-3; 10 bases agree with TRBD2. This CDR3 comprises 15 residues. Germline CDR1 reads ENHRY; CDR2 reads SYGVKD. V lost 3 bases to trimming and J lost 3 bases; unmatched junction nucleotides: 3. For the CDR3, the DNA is TGTGCCATCAGTGACAAACTAGCGGGAACAGATACGCAGTATTTT. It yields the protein CAISDKLAGTDTQYF.

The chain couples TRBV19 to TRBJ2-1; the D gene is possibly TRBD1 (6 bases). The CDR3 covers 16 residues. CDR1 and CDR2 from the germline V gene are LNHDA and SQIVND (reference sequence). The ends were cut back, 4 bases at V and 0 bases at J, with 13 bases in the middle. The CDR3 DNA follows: TGTGCCAGTAGTACCCCGGACAGTAGCTCCTACAATGAGCAGTTCTTC. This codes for CASSTPDSSSYNEQFF.

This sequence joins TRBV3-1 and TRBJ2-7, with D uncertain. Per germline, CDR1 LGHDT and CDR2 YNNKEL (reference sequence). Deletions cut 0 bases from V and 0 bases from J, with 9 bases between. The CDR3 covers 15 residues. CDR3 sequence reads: CASSQEHRISYEQYF. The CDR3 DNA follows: TGTGCCAGCAGCCAAGAGCACAGAATCTCCTACGAGCAGTACTTC.

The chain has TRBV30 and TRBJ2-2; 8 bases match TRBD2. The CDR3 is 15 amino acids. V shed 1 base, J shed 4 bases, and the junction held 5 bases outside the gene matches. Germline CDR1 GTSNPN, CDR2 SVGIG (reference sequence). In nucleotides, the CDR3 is TGTGCCTGGAGTGAAGGTCTAGCGGGCACCGGGGAGCTGTTTTTT. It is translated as CAWSEGLAGTGELFF.

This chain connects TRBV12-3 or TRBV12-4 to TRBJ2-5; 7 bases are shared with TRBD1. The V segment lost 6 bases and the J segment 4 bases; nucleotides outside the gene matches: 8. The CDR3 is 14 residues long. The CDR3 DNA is TGTGCCAGCAGCGAGACAGGGTCGAGAGAGACCCAGTACTTC. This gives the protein CASSETGSRETQYF.

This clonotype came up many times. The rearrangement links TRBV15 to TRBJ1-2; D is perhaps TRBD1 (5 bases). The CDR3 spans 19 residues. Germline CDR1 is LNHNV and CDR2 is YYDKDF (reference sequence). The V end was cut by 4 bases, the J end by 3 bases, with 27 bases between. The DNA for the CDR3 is TGTGCCACCAGCATAACGACGGGACGATCGAAGGAAGGGGACTATGGCTACACCTTC. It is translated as CATSITTGRSKEGDYGYTF.

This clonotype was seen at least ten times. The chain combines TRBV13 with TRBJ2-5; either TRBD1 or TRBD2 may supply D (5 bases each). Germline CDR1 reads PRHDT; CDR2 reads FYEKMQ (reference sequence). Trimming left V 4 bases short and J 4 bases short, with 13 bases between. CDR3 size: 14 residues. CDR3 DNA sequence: TGTGCCAGCAGCTATAGGACGGGGCGAGAGACCCAGTACTTC. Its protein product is CASSYRTGRETQYF. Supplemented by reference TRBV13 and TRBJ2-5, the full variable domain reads AAGVIQSPRHLIKEKRETATLKCYPIPRHDTVYWYQQGPGQDPQFLISFYEKMQSDKGSIPDRFSAQQFSDYHSELNMSSLELGDSALYFCASSYRTGRETQYFGPGTRLLVL.